The 28 T cell receptor beta chains listed next were all sequenced from one sample in a study of blood T cell repertoires in COVID-19. The data were produced by immunoSEQ multiplex PCR, yet TCRdb's version contains in-frame clones alone and is incomplete. The sample yields approximately 96,000 clones, about 87% seen once. The specimen sequenced was peripheral blood. The receptors stem from a human donor with COVID-19, enrolled during active disease. The donor label of this sample is uncertain.

The chain uses TRBV12-5 and TRBJ2-5; no definite D call. Trimming left V 6 bases short and J 5 bases short, with 7 bases between. Germline-derived CDR1 and CDR2 are LGHNT and FRNRAP. CDR3 length equals 11 residues. This CDR3 reads CASGIEETQYF. CDR3 coding DNA: TGTGCTAGTGGAATCGAGGAGACCCAGTACTTC.

The V gene is TRBV24-1, the J gene TRBJ1-5, with TRBD1 identical over 11 bases. Germline lookup yields CDR1 KGHDR and CDR2 SFDVKD. This CDR3 contains 16 residues. J was trimmed by 7 bases and V by 3 bases; bases with no gene match: 7. The CDR3 region has the DNA TGTGCCACCAGTGATAGTGAGGGACAGGGGGGCCAGCCCCAGCATTTT. Translating gives CATSDSEGQGGQPQHF.

The rearrangement joins TRBV12-5 to TRBJ2-2; weak D call: TRBD2 (6 bases). This CDR3 comprises 15 residues. The V gene lost 5 bases and the J gene lost 7 bases, with 17 bases spanning the gap. The germline gives CDR1 LGHNT, CDR2 FRNRAP. This CDR3 is CASGAPPRGSGELFF. CDR3 in DNA: TGTGCTAGTGGTGCACCCCCTCGGGGGAGCGGGGAGCTGTTTTTT.

The chain carries TRBV11-2 and TRBJ2-7; D is perhaps TRBD1 (6 bases). CDR3 size: 14 residues. Germline V gives CDR1 SGHAT, CDR2 FQNNGV. The germline V and J ends were trimmed by 0 bases and 3 bases, with 9 bases remaining between them. The CDR3 nucleotides read TGTGCCAGCAGCTTAGATCCGACAGGCTACGAGCAGTACTTC. Its protein is CASSLDPTGYEQYF.

This chain uses TRBV27 with TRBJ2-5; D is possibly TRBD2 (5 bases). The CDR3 runs 14 residues. Germline values: CDR1 MNHEY, CDR2 SMNVEV (reference sequence). V dropped 5 bases and J dropped 5 bases, with 15 bases sitting between them. The CDR3 DNA follows: TGTGCCAGCAGTCCGAGGGTCTTCGGGGAGACCCAGTACTTC. Translation gives CASSPRVFGETQYF.

The rearrangement joins TRBV9 to TRBJ1-3, with a possible D match to TRBD1 (5 bases). From germline, CDR1 is SGDLS and CDR2 YYNGEE. The CDR3 loop spans 15 amino acids. With 2 bases removed from V and 7 bases from J, the gap between germline ends came to 16 bases. CDR3: CASSVGGRQRNTIYF. The CDR3, as DNA: TGTGCCAGCAGCGTCGGTGGCAGACAGAGGAACACCATATATTTT.

The chain carries TRBV27 and TRBJ2-2, with 7 bases matching TRBD1. Germline CDR1 and CDR2: MNHEY and SMNVEV (reference sequence). V lost 2 bases and J lost 0; bases outside the gene matches: 12. The CDR3 is 19 residues long. The CDR3 spells CASSLRVGWGQSNTGELFF. DNA for the CDR3: TGTGCCAGCAGTTTAAGAGTGGGGTGGGGACAGTCGAACACCGGGGAGCTGTTTTTT.

This chain links TRBV19 with TRBJ2-1, with a possible D match to TRBD1 (6 bases). The germline CDR1 and CDR2 sequences are LNHDA and SQIVND (reference sequence). The CDR3 is made up of 17 amino acids. Trimming removed 4 bases from V and 4 bases from J, with 20 bases in between. The CDR3 sequence is CASSTDLDRLAYNEQFF. The DNA for the CDR3 is TGTGCCAGTAGTACCGACCTCGACAGGTTGGCGTACAATGAGCAGTTCTTC.

The gene calls are TRBV7-2 and TRBJ1-2; D unresolved. Trimming removed 5 bases from V and 2 bases from J, with 12 bases in between. The CDR3 spans 14 residues. Germline V gives CDR1 SGHTA, CDR2 FQGNSA. The CDR3 sequence is CASSPQSRNYGYTF. The CDR3 bases are TGTGCCAGCAGCCCTCAGTCCCGAAACTATGGCTACACCTTC.

As DNA, the CDR3 is TGTGCCAGCTCACTCACTGACAGGGGGTCTAACACTGAAGCTTTCTTT. Translation gives CASSLTDRGSNTEAFF. The rearrangement links TRBV18 to TRBJ1-1; TRBD1 aligns across 9 bases. The CDR3 runs 16 residues. CDR1 and CDR2 from the germline V gene are KGHSH and LQKENI. J was trimmed by 2 bases and V by 4 bases; bases with no gene match: 8.

The rearrangement uses TRBV9 and TRBJ2-2; 9 nucleotides align to TRBD2. V trimming: 3 bases; J trimming: 4 bases; junction bases outside the gene matches: 4. Germline values: CDR1 SGDLS, CDR2 YYNGEE. This CDR3 spans 15 amino acids. The CDR3 bases are TGTGCCAGCAGCGCCGTTAGCGGGAGCACCGGGGAGCTGTTTTTT. It yields the protein CASSAVSGSTGELFF.

The chain couples TRBV19 to TRBJ2-7; 9 bases line up with TRBD1. With V trimmed by 5 bases and J by 3 bases, 11 bases remained unmatched. The CDR3 contains 16 residues. Germline CDR1 and CDR2: LNHDA and SQIVND (reference sequence). CDR3 DNA: TGTGCCAGTAGTTCCCTACCGGGACAGGGACGCTACGAGCAGTACTTC. Amino acid sequence: CASSSLPGQGRYEQYF. Variable domain in full (rest from reference TRBV19 and TRBJ2-7): DGGITQSPKYLFRKEGQNVTLSCEQNLNHDAMYWYRQDPGQGLRLIYYSQIVNDFQKGDIAEGYSVSREKKESFPLTVTSAQKNPTAFYLCASSSLPGQGRYEQYFGPGTRLTVT.

V is TRBV4-1 and J is TRBJ1-1; D uncertain. This CDR3 contains 13 residues. Germline assignment: CDR1 MGHRA and CDR2 YSYEKL. V lost 4 bases and J 2 bases, leaving 8 bases between the germline ends. CDR3 loop: CASSPRANTEAFF. In DNA, the CDR3 is TGCGCCAGCAGCCCGCGGGCAAACACTGAAGCTTTCTTT.

The chain is built from TRBV28 and TRBJ1-3; 9 bases match TRBD1. Trimming took 10 bases from V and 4 from J; bases not matched to a gene: 14. From germline, CDR1 is MDHEN and CDR2 SYDVKM. The CDR3 has 16 residues. The CDR3: CATTTGTGISGNTIYF. Here the CDR3 DNA reads TGTGCCACCACTACTGGGACAGGGATATCCGGAAACACCATATATTTT.

V is TRBV24-1 and J is TRBJ2-1; 8 bases agree with TRBD2. CDR1 is KGHDR, CDR2 SFDVKD, per germline. J lost 0 bases, V lost 7 bases, and 7 bases had no gene match. CDR3 size: 16 residues. The CDR3 loop reads CATSLAGVSSYNEQFF. The CDR3, as DNA: TGTGCCACCAGCCTAGCGGGCGTTAGCTCCTACAATGAGCAGTTCTTC.

V usage is TRBV19 and J usage is TRBJ1-4; 7 bases are shared with TRBD1. This CDR3 region has 13 residues. V trimming: 5 bases; J trimming: 8 bases; junction bases outside the gene matches: 5. Germline assignment: CDR1 LNHDA and CDR2 SQIVND (reference sequence). CDR3 sequence: CASSGQVDEKLFF. The CDR3 coding sequence is TGTGCCAGTAGTGGACAGGTAGACGAAAAACTGTTTTTT.

This chain uses TRBV7-2 with TRBJ2-5, with a possible D match to TRBD2 (5 bases). The germline gives CDR1 SGHTA, CDR2 FQGNSA. The V end was cut by 4 bases, the J end by 4 bases, with 16 bases between. This CDR3 has 15 amino acids. The CDR3 is CASSSRRVWGETQYF. CDR3 coding DNA: TGTGCCAGCAGCTCTAGGCGGGTTTGGGGAGAGACCCAGTACTTC.

This clone was observed once. The chain combines TRBV7-9 with TRBJ2-3, with TRBD2 identical over 14 bases. V shed 7 bases and J 5 bases; nucleotides not matched to a gene: 5. Germline V gene lookup returns CDR1 SEHNR and CDR2 FQNEAQ (reference sequence). The CDR3 runs 15 residues. The CDR3 loop is CASTVGLAGGDTQYF. The CDR3 coding sequence is TGTGCCAGCACCGTAGGACTAGCGGGGGGAGATACGCAGTATTTT.

The chain couples TRBV3-1 (or the pseudogene TRBV3-2) to TRBJ1-4; D call uncertain. The V end was cut by 6 bases, the J end by 3 bases, with 14 bases between. Germline CDR1 is LGHDT and CDR2 is YNNKEL (reference sequence). The CDR3 sequence is 15 residues long. The CDR3 nucleotides are TGTGCCAGCAGTTCCTCCACAGTGCCTAATGAAAAACTGTTTTTT. Translation: CASSSSTVPNEKLFF.

This clone was detected only once. The junction shows a germline mismatch at one end, possibly a read error. This chain uses TRBV27 with TRBJ1-2; 8 bases match TRBD1. The CDR3 contains 15 residues. The germline gives CDR1 MNHEY, CDR2 SMNVEV (reference sequence). CDR3 sequence reads: CASSLPQGAKYGYTF. CDR3 nucleotide sequence: TGTGCCAGCAGTTTACCCCAGGGGGCTAAGTATGGCTACACCTTC.

This chain uses TRBV12-3 or TRBV12-4 with TRBJ2-5; D possibly corresponds to TRBD2 (5 bases). V lost 4 bases, J lost 5 bases, and 5 bases lay in between. The CDR3 consists of 11 residues. For the CDR3, the DNA is TGTGCCAGCAGTTCGGGGGAGACCCAGTACTTC. Encoded protein: CASSSGETQYF.

The chain couples TRBV3-1 (or the pseudogene TRBV3-2) to TRBJ1-1, with 8 bases that match TRBD1. Trimming took 4 bases from V and 1 from J; bases not matched to a gene: 2. The CDR3 runs 14 residues. Germline lookup yields CDR1 LGHDT and CDR2 YNNKEL (reference sequence). In nucleotides, the CDR3 is TGTGCCAGCAGCCCCGGACAGGGGAACACTGAAGCTTTCTTT. Translating it yields CASSPGQGNTEAFF.

As DNA, the CDR3 is TGTGCCGTCAAACGAGGGGGGGGGCAACAAACCCAGTACTTC. The encoded protein is CAVKRGGGQQTQYF. The rearrangement uses TRBV6-5 and TRBJ2-5; D perhaps matches TRBD2 (7 bases). The length of the CDR3 is 14 residues. Per the germline V gene, CDR1 is MNHEY and CDR2 is SVGAGI. V dropped 11 bases and J dropped 8 bases, with 24 bases sitting between them.

The rearrangement links TRBV3-1 (or the pseudogene TRBV3-2) to TRBJ1-2; 8 nucleotides align to TRBD1. V was pared by 3 bases and J by 8 bases, with 5 bases of the junction left unmatched. This CDR3 region has 13 residues. Germline V gene lookup returns CDR1 LGHDT and CDR2 YNNKEL (reference sequence). CDR3: CASSQRQGFGYTF. In nucleotides, the CDR3 is TGTGCCAGCAGCCAGCGACAGGGGTTCGGCTACACCTTC.

The chain has TRBV9 and TRBJ2-3, with 7 bases matching TRBD1. CDR1 is SGDLS and CDR2 is YYNGEE in the germline V gene. This CDR3 comprises 17 residues. V was pared by 3 bases and J by 0 bases, with 10 bases of the junction left unmatched. The CDR3 reads CASSGGTVSRSTDTQYF. In DNA form, the CDR3 reads TGTGCCAGCAGCGGAGGGACAGTCAGTCGTAGCACAGATACGCAGTATTTT.

As for this clone: Relative to the germline gene, one junction end is altered; a read error may explain this. The J gene is TRBJ2-7, the V gene TRBV18; 10 nucleotides match TRBD2. This CDR3 has 14 amino acids. Germline V lookup: CDR1 KGHSH, CDR2 LQKENI. CDR3 in amino acids: CASSPPSGGYEQYF. CDR3 DNA: TGTGCCAGCTCCCCACCTAGCGGGGGCTACGAGCAGTACTTC.

CDR3 nucleotides: TGTGCCAGCAGCTTCCTACAGTCCACAGATACGCAGTATTTT. Protein sequence: CASSFLQSTDTQYF. The gene calls are TRBV11-2 and TRBJ2-3; D is unclear. CDR3 length: 14 amino acids. Germline V gene lookup returns CDR1 SGHAT and CDR2 FQNNGV. V was clipped by 3 bases and J by 2 bases, with 9 bases between them.

The rearrangement joins TRBV3-1 (or the pseudogene TRBV3-2) to TRBJ1-2; D might be TRBD1 (5 bases). Germline V gene lookup returns CDR1 LGHDT and CDR2 YNNKEL (reference sequence). This CDR3 has 16 amino acids. V was trimmed by 1 base and J by 8 bases, leaving 20 bases between them. CDR3 region: CASSQGPGEGLQGYTF. CDR3 in DNA: TGTGCCAGCAGCCAAGGACCGGGGGAGGGGTTGCAAGGCTACACCTTC.